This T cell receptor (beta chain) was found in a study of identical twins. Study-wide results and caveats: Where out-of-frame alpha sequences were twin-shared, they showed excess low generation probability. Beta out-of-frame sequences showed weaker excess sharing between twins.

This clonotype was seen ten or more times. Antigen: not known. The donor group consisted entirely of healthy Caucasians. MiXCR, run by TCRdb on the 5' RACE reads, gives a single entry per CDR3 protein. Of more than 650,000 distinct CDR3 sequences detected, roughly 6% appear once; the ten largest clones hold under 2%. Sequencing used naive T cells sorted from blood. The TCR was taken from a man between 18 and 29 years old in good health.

The CDR3 reads CARTGGDYYGYTF. The CDR3 region has the DNA TGTGCCAGGACAGGGGGCGACTACTATGGCTACACCTTC. V is TRBV7-2 and J is TRBJ1-2, with 10 bases lining up with TRBD1. The ends lost 9 bases at V and 3 bases at J; junction bases unmatched: 4. Germline values: CDR1 SGHTA, CDR2 FQGNSA. The CDR3 has 13 residues.